Listed here is a single TCR beta chain. Its antigen is unknown. The entry originates in a study of siplizumab effects on memory and regulatory T cells. For every sample, 90,000 to 100,000 TCR templates were assayed. The table came from immunoSEQ multiplex PCR; TCRdb's copy has only in-frame clones and leaves some out. The sample carries roughly 120,000 clones, around 94% recorded once. The V segment lost 4 bases and the J segment 6 bases; nucleotides outside the gene matches: 10. Germline V lookup: CDR1 SGHNT, CDR2 YYREEE (reference sequence). This CDR3 comprises 15 residues. Overall study results and limits: Siplizumab produced a significant reduction in alloreactive sequences that were traceable to unstimulated CD4+ memory cells. In controls, less than 30% of mappable alloreactive CD4+ clones were Treg-derived on average, versus about 69% with siplizumab.

J is TRBJ2-3 and V is TRBV5-4, with 8 bases that match TRBD1. The material sequenced was non-Treg CD4+ T cells sorted from blood. The source is a human donor in good health. CDR3 region: CASSRQGLTHDTQYF. The CDR3 nucleotides read TGTGCCAGCAGCCGACAGGGGCTAACCCACGATACGCAGTATTTT.